Each of the 16 T cell receptor beta chains below was sequenced from the same sample in a study of graft-versus-host responses after intestinal transplantation. Only in-frame clones appear in the TCRdb table, and some are missing; sequencing was by immunoSEQ multiplex PCR. The sample has fewer than 95,000 clones, approximately 94% seen once. No antigen has been assigned to these receptors. The sequences come from unstimulated CD4+ T cells sorted from spleen or lymph node cells, collected before transplant. These receptors were collected from a human donor who was the organ donor for an intestinal transplant.

The chain uses TRBV29-1 and TRBJ1-5; no definite D call. The CDR3 length is 13 residues. Deletions cut 7 bases from V and 4 bases from J, with 14 bases between. Germline lookup yields CDR1 SQVTM and CDR2 ANQGSEA. The CDR3 DNA reads as TGCAGCGCCATATCTTCAGGAAATCAGCCCCAGCATTTT. This translates into CSAISSGNQPQHF.

The CDR3 coding sequence is TGTGCCAGCTCACTCCTTGCCGGGGGGGACATGAACACTGAAGCTTTCTTT. This gives the protein CASSLLAGGDMNTEAFF. The chain carries TRBV18 and TRBJ1-1, with D possibly matching TRBD1 (6 bases). Germline lookup yields CDR1 KGHSH and CDR2 LQKENI. Trimming cost V 4 bases and J 0 bases, with 18 bases left between them. CDR3 length: 17 amino acids.

J is TRBJ1-1 and V is TRBV5-3; TRBD1 matches 10 bases. TRBV5-3 is given ORF status, its function remaining uncertain. Trimming took 3 bases from V and 6 from J; bases not matched to a gene: 11. This CDR3 region has 16 residues. Here the CDR3 DNA reads TGTGCCAGAAGCTACCCTGCTCTTGGACAGGGGGCTGAAGCTTTCTTT. This sequence encodes CARSYPALGQGAEAFF.

The rearrangement joins TRBV29-1 to TRBJ2-3; 7 nucleotides agree with TRBD2. The length of the CDR3 is 16 residues. With 1 base clipped from V and 1 base from J, the junction kept 8 bases outside the gene matches. Germline CDR1 is SQVTM and CDR2 is ANQGSEA. CDR3 DNA sequence: TGCAGCGTTGAAGCGCCGGGAGGCAGGGGCACAGATACGCAGTATTTT. It is translated as CSVEAPGGRGTDTQYF.

J is TRBJ2-1 and V is TRBV6-5, with D perhaps assigned TRBD1 or TRBD2 (5 bases each). V dropped 5 bases and J dropped 10 bases, with 15 bases sitting between them. The CDR3 loop spans 13 amino acids. Germline CDR1 reads MNHEY; CDR2 reads SVGAGI. The CDR3 is CASSRDRQLEQFF. In DNA form, the CDR3 reads TGTGCCAGCAGTAGGGACCGACAGTTAGAGCAGTTCTTC.

In this sample, this clone turned up once. V is TRBV6-1 and J is TRBJ2-1; TRBD1 agrees at 7 bases. The CDR3 spans 12 residues. The V and J ends lost 6 bases and 6 bases, in that order; junction bases with no gene match: 2. The germline V gene encodes CDR1 MNHNS and CDR2 SASEGT. The CDR3 spells CASRNRGNEQFF. CDR3 sequence (DNA): TGTGCCAGCAGAAACAGGGGCAATGAGCAGTTCTTC.

The rearrangement links TRBV4-2 to TRBJ1-2; the D gene is possibly TRBD1 (5 bases). Germline V gene lookup returns CDR1 LGHNA and CDR2 YNFKEQ. The CDR3 is 13 residues long. V gave up 2 bases and J gave up 4 bases, with 8 bases separating them. The CDR3 region is CASSQSGPYGYTF. In DNA form, the CDR3 reads TGTGCCAGCAGCCAATCAGGGCCCTATGGCTACACCTTC.

The CDR3 DNA reads TGTGCCAGCAGTTTCTTACAGGGGGCGGCAAATCAGCCCCAGCATTTT. Amino acids: CASSFLQGAANQPQHF. This chain joins TRBV28 and TRBJ1-5, with 9 bases lining up with TRBD1. This CDR3 contains 16 residues. CDR1 and CDR2 from the germline V gene are MDHEN and SYDVKM. V lost 3 bases and J lost 4; bases outside the gene matches: 7.

The chain has TRBV11-2 and TRBJ2-5; 11 nucleotides align to TRBD2. V was pared by 1 base and J by 0 bases, with 1 base of the junction left unmatched. This CDR3 has 16 residues. CDR1 and CDR2 from the germline V gene are SGHAT and FQNNGV. The chain's CDR3 is CASSLGLAGYQETQYF. The CDR3 DNA reads TGTGCCAGCAGCTTAGGACTAGCGGGGTACCAAGAGACCCAGTACTTC.

Here the CDR3 DNA reads TGTGCCAGCAGCTTAGATCGAGCCCCCTCACCCCCCGGGGAGCAGTACTTC. This codes for CASSLDRAPSPPGEQYF. This sequence joins TRBV11-2 and TRBJ2-7; no clear D gene. The CDR3 totals 17 residues. V was trimmed by 0 bases and J by 7 bases, leaving 22 bases between them. The germline V gene has CDR1 SGHAT and CDR2 FQNNGV.

CDR3 in DNA: TGCGCCAGCAGTGAGGAGGGGGCGAACACTGAAGCTTTCTTT. Protein sequence: CASSEEGANTEAFF. The V and J genes are TRBV4-3 and TRBJ1-1; 7 nucleotides agree with TRBD1. Per the germline V gene, CDR1 is LGHNA and CDR2 is YSLEER. The CDR3 is 14 amino acids. Germline trimming cut 6 bases from V and 1 base from J; bases unmatched to any gene: 5.

DNA for the CDR3: TGTGCCAGCGTCCCCGGGGTAGCTAGCGATCGTTACAATGAGCAGTTCTTC. It translates to CASVPGVASDRYNEQFF. V and J are TRBV7-8 and TRBJ2-1; a possible D gene is TRBD2 (6 bases). This CDR3 comprises 17 residues. CDR1 and CDR2 (germline): SGHVS, FQNEAQ. The V and J ends lost 8 bases and 4 bases respectively, with 24 bases between them.

V gene TRBV28 combines with J gene TRBJ2-7; D is undetermined. The length of the CDR3 is 14 residues. CDR1 MDHEN and CDR2 SYDVKM come from the germline V gene. Between the trimmed V and J ends, which lost 1 base and 4 bases, there was a span of 11 bases. For the CDR3, the DNA is TGTGCCAGCAGTTTATCGGTGAAAGGATACGAGCAGTACTTC. It is translated as CASSLSVKGYEQYF.

The rearrangement uses TRBV13 and TRBJ1-1; no clear D. The CDR3 consists of 13 residues. The germline V gene encodes CDR1 PRHDT and CDR2 FYEKMQ (reference sequence). Deletions cut 3 bases from V and 1 base from J, with 6 bases between. Here the CDR3 reads CASSFYGNTEAFF. In DNA form, the CDR3 reads TGTGCCAGCAGCTTCTATGGGAACACTGAAGCTTTCTTT.

The chain recombines TRBV5-1 with TRBJ1-1; perhaps TRBD1 as D (5 bases). CDR1 is SGHRS and CDR2 is YFSETQ in the germline V gene. V lost 6 bases and J 7 bases, leaving 19 bases between the germline ends. This CDR3 has 14 residues. The CDR3: CASTQGRASDEAFF. The DNA for the CDR3 is TGCGCCAGCACCCAAGGCAGGGCTAGCGATGAAGCTTTCTTT.

The J gene is TRBJ2-7, the V gene TRBV7-2; 7 positions match TRBD1. Germline V gene sequence: CDR1 SGHTA, CDR2 FQGNSA. Trimming cost V 5 bases and J 2 bases; bases outside gene matches: 6. The CDR3 spans 14 residues. CDR3 sequence: CASSTWDRAYEQYF. For the CDR3, the DNA is TGTGCCAGCAGCACCTGGGACAGAGCCTACGAGCAGTACTTC.